The 32 T cell receptor beta chains below were found in one sample sequenced in a study of cytomegalovirus exposure and HLA in healthy donors. PCR amplification relied on 60 Vbeta primers (plus 13 Jbeta primers). The protocol was immunoSEQ multiplex PCR, while the TCRdb copy is restricted to in-frame clones and leaves out a portion. The table has 250,000 to 350,000 clones, roughly 88% seen once; the top ten hold 3.5% to 4%. Sequencing was carried out using PBMCs. These receptors all come from a man aged 40-50 years in good health and CMV-seropositive.

The rearrangement uses TRBV5-6 and TRBJ2-5; TRBD2 matches at 15 bases. CDR1 SGHDT and CDR2 YYEEEE come from the germline V gene. V shed 1 base and J 6 bases; nucleotides not matched to a gene: 10. The CDR3 has 18 residues. CDR3 sequence reads: CASSLIGLAGGPNQTQYF. In DNA, the CDR3 is TGTGCCAGCAGCTTGATCGGACTAGCGGGAGGGCCCAACCAGACCCAGTACTTC.

This clone was seen once. The rearrangement joins TRBV11-2 to TRBJ2-1, with 14 positions matching TRBD2. The germline V gene has CDR1 SGHAT and CDR2 FQNNGV. This CDR3 is built from 14 residues. The junction had 4 bases not matched to a gene; V was cut back by 6 bases and J by 9 bases. The CDR3 coding sequence is TGTGCCAGCAGTCCGGGACTAGCGGGAGTTGAGCAGTTCTTC. Translated, it gives CASSPGLAGVEQFF.

The rearrangement joins TRBV19 to TRBJ1-1; D perhaps matches TRBD1 (6 bases). Trimming took 10 bases from V and 2 from J, leaving 14 bases between them. Germline CDR1 is LNHDA and CDR2 is SQIVND (reference sequence). The CDR3 sequence is 13 residues long. The CDR3 DNA reads as TGTGCCACCGATACAGGGCCCAACACTGAAGCTTTCTTT. Protein product: CATDTGPNTEAFF.

This clone came up a few times. The chain links TRBV6-1 to TRBJ2-5; the match to TRBD1 covers 9 bases. The J call is doubtful: the DNA matches TRBJ2-7 better. The CDR3 consists of 14 residues. CDR1 is MNHNS and CDR2 is SASEGT in the germline V gene. The CDR3 DNA sequence: TGTGCCAGCAGATACAGGGGGCGCGGGTACGAGCAGTACTTC. It yields the protein CASRYRGRGYEQYF.

The chain uses TRBV2 and TRBJ2-7; possibly TRBD1 for D (5 bases). Trimming removed 5 bases from V and 6 bases from J, with 17 bases in between. The CDR3 sequence is 14 residues long. Germline CDR1 and CDR2: SNHLY and FYNNEI. The CDR3 region is CASSSGLTDSEQYF. In nucleotides, the CDR3 is TGTGCCAGCAGTTCCGGGTTGACAGACTCCGAGCAGTACTTC.

Note on this clone: This sample includes further DNA sequences coding for the same CDR3. The chain combines TRBV18 with TRBJ2-6; weak D call: TRBD2 (6 bases). The V gene lost 3 bases and the J gene lost 1 base, with 7 bases spanning the gap. Per the germline V gene, CDR1 is KGHSH and CDR2 is LQKENI. The CDR3 is made up of 15 amino acids. The CDR3 nucleotides read TGTGCCAGCTCACCGGGAGGATCTGGGGCCAACGTCCTGACTTTC. Its protein product is CASSPGGSGANVLTF.

The V and J genes are TRBV18 and TRBJ1-1, with D unresolved. V was shortened by 6 bases and J by 5 bases, with 13 bases between the two germline ends. CDR3 size: 13 residues. CDR1 is KGHSH, CDR2 LQKENI, per germline. CDR3 bases: TGTGCCAGCTCTCTCGTGGCCGGGACTGAAGCTTTCTTT. Translating gives CASSLVAGTEAFF. The full variable domain, in which reference TRBV18 and TRBJ1-1 provide the parts outside the CDR3, is NAGVMQNPRHLVRRRGQEARLRCSPMKGHSHVYWYRQLPEEGLKFMVYLQKENIIDESGMPKERFSAEFPKEGPSILRIQQVVRGDSAAYFCASSLVAGTEAFFGQGTRLTVV.

The chain recombines TRBV28 with TRBJ1-5; 10 positions agree with TRBD1. This CDR3 spans 16 amino acids. V was pared by 0 bases and J by 3 bases, with 2 bases of the junction left unmatched. CDR1 MDHEN and CDR2 SYDVKM come from the germline V gene. CDR3 loop: CASSLWTGGANQPQHF. The CDR3, as DNA: TGTGCCAGCAGTTTATGGACAGGGGGCGCCAATCAGCCCCAGCATTTT. Based on the CDR3 plus reference TRBV28 and TRBJ1-5, the full variable domain is DVKVTQSSRYLVKRTGEKVFLECVQDMDHENMFWYRQDPGLGLRLIYFSYDVKMKEKGDIPEGYSVSREKKERFSLILESASTNQTSMYLCASSLWTGGANQPQHFGDGTRLSIL.

The chain has TRBV10-1 and TRBJ2-1, with D possibly TRBD2 on 7 matching bases. CDR3 length equals 15 residues. The ends were cut back, 6 bases at V and 0 bases at J, with 12 bases in the middle. Germline V gene lookup returns CDR1 WNHNN and CDR2 SYGVQD (reference sequence). DNA for the CDR3: TGCGCCAGCAGCGGGGGGCGGCCCTCCTACAATGAGCAGTTCTTC. Translating gives CASSGGRPSYNEQFF.

The chain joins TRBV28 to TRBJ2-1; 7 bases are shared with TRBD2. V was clipped by 6 bases and J by 9 bases; unmatched bases: 5. CDR3 size: 12 residues. Germline CDR1 reads MDHEN; CDR2 reads SYDVKM. The CDR3 coding sequence is TGTGCCAGCAGGGATGGGGGGGGTGAGCAGTTCTTC. Its protein product is CASRDGGGEQFF.

The J gene is TRBJ2-1, the V gene TRBV27, with TRBD2 matching 13 bases. V trimming: 5 bases; J trimming: 9 bases; junction bases outside the gene matches: 16. Germline CDR1 is MNHEY and CDR2 is SMNVEV (reference sequence). This CDR3 has 18 amino acids. CDR3 in amino acids: CASSTIPGLAGAQGEQFF. DNA of the CDR3: TGTGCCAGCAGTACTATCCCCGGACTAGCGGGAGCTCAGGGTGAGCAGTTCTTC.

The chain links TRBV29-1 to TRBJ2-5; D not certain. Germline-derived CDR1 and CDR2 are SQVTM and ANQGSEA. V lost 4 bases, J lost 7 bases, and 13 bases lay in between. This CDR3 comprises 12 residues. The CDR3 nucleotides read TGCAGCGTTGTCGTCGCTCCCAGGACCCAGTACTTC. Protein product: CSVVVAPRTQYF.

The chain couples TRBV5-1 to TRBJ2-5, with D hard to call. V lost 0 bases and J 2 bases, leaving 23 bases between the germline ends. Germline assignment: CDR1 SGHRS and CDR2 YFSETQ. The CDR3 covers 19 residues. The CDR3 DNA reads TGCGCCAGCAGCTTGGGATCGGCAGGTTGGGTCATTTCACAAGAGACCCAGTACTTC. Translated: CASSLGSAGWVISQETQYF.

The J gene is TRBJ2-3, the V gene TRBV18; D not resolved. The CDR3 length is 13 residues. In germline, CDR1 is KGHSH, CDR2 LQKENI. V shed 3 bases and J shed 1 base, with 5 bases lying between them. The CDR3 DNA is TGTGCCAGCTCACCCTATGGCACAGATACGCAGTATTTT. Residues: CASSPYGTDTQYF.

This clone was counted once. The chain employs TRBV29-1 and TRBJ2-5, with 8 bases lining up with TRBD2. CDR1 is SQVTM and CDR2 is ANQGSEA in the germline V gene. V gave up 1 base and J gave up 5 bases; unmatched junction bases: 9. The CDR3 is 15 amino acids. The CDR3 spells CSVEGASGRSETQYF. The CDR3 DNA sequence: TGCAGCGTTGAAGGGGCCAGCGGGAGAAGTGAGACCCAGTACTTC.

As for this clone: The same CDR3 is also encoded by other DNA sequences in this sample. The chain links TRBV5-1 to TRBJ2-7; unclear D gene. Germline V lookup: CDR1 SGHRS, CDR2 YFSETQ. Trimming left V 0 bases short and J 1 base short, with 5 bases between. The CDR3 has 13 amino acids. In DNA, the CDR3 is TGCGCCAGCAGCTTGGGGCAATCCTACGAGCAGTACTTC. As protein: CASSLGQSYEQYF.

The rearrangement joins TRBV13 to TRBJ2-7, with a tentative D call TRBD2 (5 bases). The V end lost 5 bases, the J end lost 3 bases, and 8 bases lay between the germline ends. The CDR3 covers 12 residues. Germline V gene lookup returns CDR1 PRHDT and CDR2 FYEKMQ (reference sequence). The CDR3 sequence: CASSEGVYEQYF. The CDR3 region has the DNA TGTGCCAGCAGCGAGGGAGTCTACGAGCAGTACTTC.

The chain is built from TRBV27 and TRBJ1-4; 9 bases line up with TRBD1. The CDR3 length is 15 residues. The V gene's germline CDR1 is MNHEY and CDR2 SMNVEV (reference sequence). V dropped 5 bases and J dropped 7; count of bases not matched to a gene: 8. CDR3 loop: CASSQTGGRGEKLFF. For the CDR3, the DNA is TGTGCCAGCAGTCAAACAGGGGGCCGGGGTGAAAAACTGTTTTTT.

This chain links TRBV23-1 with TRBJ1-1; D possibly corresponds to TRBD1 (6 bases). TRBV23-1 is reported as an ORF; its role is uncertain. The CDR3 is 16 residues long. The V end was cut by 0 bases, the J end by 1 base, with 12 bases between. The CDR3 DNA reads as TGCGCCAGCAGTCAATCGTCAGGGGCGGCGAACACTGAAGCTTTCTTT. Encoded protein: CASSQSSGAANTEAFF.

The CDR3 DNA follows: TGTGCCAGCAGTCGTACCGGGACTAGCGAGGTAGATACGCAGTATTTT. Translation gives CASSRTGTSEVDTQYF. The chain has TRBV27 and TRBJ2-3, with TRBD2 identical over 10 bases. Germline V gene data show CDR1 as MNHEY and CDR2 as SMNVEV (reference sequence). The CDR3 length is 16 residues. The J segment lost 5 bases and the V segment lost 5 bases, leaving 10 bases of the junction unmatched.

This clone was recorded once. The V and J genes are TRBV27 and TRBJ2-2; a possible D gene is TRBD1 (6 bases). The CDR3 extends over 14 amino acids. Germline V gene data show CDR1 as MNHEY and CDR2 as SMNVEV (reference sequence). Trimming cost V 3 bases and J 4 bases, with 9 bases left between them. The CDR3 region is CASSFGRGTGELFF. CDR3 coding DNA: TGTGCCAGCAGTTTCGGCAGGGGCACCGGGGAGCTGTTTTTT.

The J gene is TRBJ2-7, the V gene TRBV5-5; D possibly corresponds to TRBD2 (5 bases). Germline CDR1 is SGHKS and CDR2 is YYEKEE (reference sequence). Trimming left V 0 bases short and J 4 bases short, with 11 bases between. The CDR3 spans 14 residues. The CDR3 DNA reads as TGTGCCAGCAGCTTGGGACTACCGAGGTACGAGCAGTACTTC. Its protein is CASSLGLPRYEQYF.

V is TRBV28 and J is TRBJ1-2; 7 bases fit TRBD1. The CDR3 is made up of 14 amino acids. V was pared by 4 bases and J by 4 bases, with 6 bases of the junction left unmatched. Per germline, CDR1 MDHEN and CDR2 SYDVKM. This CDR3 reads CASSSRDSFYGYTF. The CDR3 nucleotides read TGTGCCAGCAGTTCCAGGGACAGCTTCTATGGCTACACCTTC.

This clone came up once. The chain employs TRBV9 and TRBJ2-1; 13 bases are a match to TRBD2. CDR1 and CDR2 (germline): SGDLS, YYNGEE. With 3 bases clipped from V and 7 bases from J, the junction kept 13 bases outside the gene matches. This CDR3 has 18 amino acids. CDR3 coding DNA: TGTGCCAGCAGCGCAACTAACCTCGGGACTAGCGGGAATAATGAGCAGTTCTTC. Translation gives CASSATNLGTSGNNEQFF.

This clone was counted once. V usage is TRBV2 and J usage is TRBJ2-7; 7 bases fit TRBD1. The junction had 5 bases not matched to a gene; V was cut back by 6 bases and J by 3 bases. The CDR3 sequence is 13 residues long. The germline V gene has CDR1 SNHLY and CDR2 FYNNEI. CDR3 protein: CASSDGQVYEQYF. For the CDR3, the DNA is TGTGCCAGCAGCGATGGACAGGTCTACGAGCAGTACTTC.

The rearrangement uses TRBV19 and TRBJ2-1; 12 nucleotides match TRBD2. Losses at the gene ends were 3 bases for V and 7 bases for J; bases not matched to a gene: 7. CDR1 is LNHDA, CDR2 SQIVND, per germline (reference sequence). This CDR3 has 16 amino acids. In nucleotides, the CDR3 is TGTGCCAGTAGTATTGGGCTAGCGGGAGGGCCTAATGAGCAGTTCTTC. It codes for CASSIGLAGGPNEQFF.

V and J are TRBV13 and TRBJ2-3, with TRBD1 identical over 10 bases. Losses at the gene ends were 5 bases for V and 4 bases for J; bases not matched to a gene: 6. Germline-derived CDR1 and CDR2 are PRHDT and FYEKMQ (reference sequence). The CDR3 length is 15 residues. The CDR3 sequence is CASSHRQGASDTQYF. For the CDR3, the DNA is TGTGCCAGCAGCCACCGACAGGGGGCCTCAGATACGCAGTATTTT.

The rearrangement uses TRBV4-1 and TRBJ2-7, with 9 bases fitting TRBD1. This CDR3 region has 15 residues. Germline assignment: CDR1 MGHRA and CDR2 YSYEKL. The V gene end was trimmed by 2 bases and the J gene end by 4 bases; junction bases not matched to a gene: 6. CDR3 DNA: TGCGCCAGCAGCCAAACAGGGACAGGGTTGTACGAGCAGTACTTC. Its protein product is CASSQTGTGLYEQYF.

J is TRBJ1-1 and V is TRBV5-1, with D maybe TRBD1 (5 bases). This CDR3 comprises 14 residues. V was shortened by 0 bases and J by 1 base, with 7 bases between the two germline ends. The germline V gene encodes CDR1 SGHRS and CDR2 YFSETQ. This chain's CDR3 is CASSLDRPNTEAFF. CDR3 DNA: TGCGCCAGCAGCTTGGACAGGCCGAACACTGAAGCTTTCTTT.

The rearrangement joins TRBV29-1 to TRBJ2-5, with 10 bases fitting TRBD1. J gave up 7 bases and V 7 bases, and 12 bases lay outside the gene matches. Germline CDR1 SQVTM, CDR2 ANQGSEA. CDR3 length: 14 residues. The CDR3 coding sequence is TGCAGCGGCCAACCGGGACAGGGGCTTCGGACCCAGTACTTC. Encoded protein: CSGQPGQGLRTQYF.

The chain uses TRBV29-1 and TRBJ1-2; 8 nucleotides match TRBD1. This CDR3 spans 14 amino acids. Germline lookup yields CDR1 SQVTM and CDR2 ANQGSEA. V trimming: 4 bases; J trimming: 4 bases; junction bases outside the gene matches: 8. The CDR3 nucleotides are TGCAGCGTTGCGTCGGGACAGGAACCCTATGGCTACACCTTC. It is translated as CSVASGQEPYGYTF.

The chain is built from TRBV6-1 and TRBJ2-3; 7 bases are a match to TRBD2. There are 15 residues in the CDR3. Germline values: CDR1 MNHNS, CDR2 SASEGT. Trimming cost V 8 bases and J 4 bases; bases outside gene matches: 12. The CDR3 DNA reads TGTGCCAGCTGGGTTCGAGCGGGGATACCAGATACGCAGTATTTT. The encoded protein is CASWVRAGIPDTQYF.